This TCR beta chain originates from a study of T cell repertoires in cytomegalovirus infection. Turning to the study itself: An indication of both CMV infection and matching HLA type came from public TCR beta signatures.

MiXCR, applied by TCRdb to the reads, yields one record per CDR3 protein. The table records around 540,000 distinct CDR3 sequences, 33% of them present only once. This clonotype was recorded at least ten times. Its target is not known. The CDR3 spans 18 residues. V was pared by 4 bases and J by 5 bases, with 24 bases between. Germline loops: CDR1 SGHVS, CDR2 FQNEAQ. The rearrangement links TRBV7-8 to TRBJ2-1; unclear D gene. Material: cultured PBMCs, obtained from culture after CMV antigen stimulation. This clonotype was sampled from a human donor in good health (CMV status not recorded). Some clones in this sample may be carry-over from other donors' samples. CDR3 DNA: TGTGCCAGCAGCTCTCCTAGAAGAAGTCCACGGAAGGACAATGAGCAGTTCTTC. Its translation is CASSSPRRSPRKDNEQFF.